This TCR beta chain was profiled in a study of STAT5B mutations in CD4+ large granular lymphocyte leukemia. Study-wide results and limits: Patient CD4-sorted repertoires looked more clonal than healthy CD4+ repertoires, even without putative leukemic clones. Main leukemic clonotypes were patient-specific, but roughly 23% appeared at low frequency elsewhere. Data were not HLA-matched across samples.

To note about this clone: Its antigen is not known.

Trimming stripped 1 base from V and 9 bases from J, with 17 bases between. Germline-derived CDR1 and CDR2 are SGHRS and YFSETQ. The CDR3 contains 15 residues. The assay was run at survey level. TCRdb keeps only in-frame clones here, not all; method: immunoSEQ multiplex PCR. The sample contains 30,000 to 40,000 clones, roughly 88% of which appear only once. V is TRBV5-1 and J is TRBJ2-1, with a possible D match to TRBD1 (6 bases). The TCR comes from a human donor in good health. Sequenced sample: CD4+ T cells from blood buffy coats. This chain's CDR3 is CASSLSQPGDGEQFF. Here the CDR3 DNA reads TGCGCCAGCAGCTTGAGTCAGCCAGGGGATGGTGAGCAGTTCTTC.